In its sample, the clone carrying this T cell receptor (beta chain) was seen a few times. Its antigen is currently unknown. TCRdb re-analysed the 5' RACE reads in MiXCR, keeping a single row per CDR3 protein. Among tens of thousands of distinct CDR3 sequences listed, approximately 16% were seen once. This record belongs to a study of T-cell memory formation after mild COVID-19. Study-level results: CM and EM subsets held most contracting CD4+ clones; EMRA held CD8+ ones. Cross-reactive memory appears to have joined, as suggested by some responding clones showing up in pre-infection memory.

Germline V gene data show CDR1 as PRHDT and CDR2 as FYEKMQ (reference sequence). CDR3 length: 12 residues. The V gene lost 6 bases and the J gene lost 4 bases, with 9 bases spanning the gap. Sequenced sample: PBMCs or a T cell subset sorted from them (not recorded which). The rearrangement links TRBV13 to TRBJ1-1; D is unclear. The source is an adult woman who had mild COVID-19 (a few samples of this study predate the infection). Cell type and time point are not known. The DNA of the CDR3 is TGTGCCAGCAGTAAGGCGTTCACTGAAGCTTTCTTT. This codes for CASSKAFTEAFF.